The 29 T cell receptor beta chains below all came from one sample that was sequenced in a study of blood T cell repertoires in COVID-19. Produced via immunoSEQ multiplex PCR; TCRdb's table is partial and in-frame only. This table has tens of thousands of clones, roughly 84% appearing once. The sequenced sample was peripheral blood. The receptor source for this set is a man aged 25 to 40 with COVID-19, enrolled during active disease.

This chain links TRBV27 with TRBJ1-5; D perhaps matches TRBD1 (6 bases). The CDR3 sequence is 14 residues long. Trimming left V 6 bases short and J 6 bases short, with 15 bases between. Germline V gene sequence: CDR1 MNHEY, CDR2 SMNVEV (reference sequence). CDR3 sequence: CASRIQGGIQPQHF. CDR3 in DNA: TGTGCCAGCAGAATACAGGGAGGGATTCAGCCCCAGCATTTT.

This chain joins TRBV28 and TRBJ2-5; D is perhaps TRBD2 (8 bases). Germline CDR1 MDHEN, CDR2 SYDVKM. This CDR3 is 16 amino acids long. Deletions cut 7 bases from V and 4 bases from J, with 22 bases between. In DNA form, the CDR3 reads TGTGCCAGCACCCCCCGCGGGAGGCGGGACAGAGAGACCCAGTACTTC. It specifies CASTPRGRRDRETQYF.

The rearrangement joins TRBV6-4 to TRBJ1-1; maybe TRBD1 (5 bases). Germline V gene sequence: CDR1 MRHNA, CDR2 SNTAGT. The CDR3 loop spans 13 amino acids. Trimming took 5 bases from V and 0 from J, leaving 7 bases between them. CDR3 bases: TGTGCCAGCAGTAAAGGGGTGAACACTGAAGCTTTCTTT. It is translated as CASSKGVNTEAFF.

This chain links TRBV6-2 or TRBV6-3 with TRBJ2-2; tentative D call: TRBD2 (6 bases). V lost 5 bases, J lost 1 base, and 11 bases lay in between. The CDR3 covers 15 residues. Per the germline V gene, CDR1 is MNHEY and CDR2 is SVGEGT. The CDR3 DNA reads as TGTGCCAGCAGTAGACGGGGGTGGAACACCGGGGAGCTGTTTTTT. Translating gives CASSRRGWNTGELFF.

J is TRBJ2-1 and V is TRBV6-5, with 8 positions matching TRBD2. V lost 0 bases, J lost 8 bases, and 3 bases stayed unmatched. The CDR3 length is 14 residues. Germline CDR1 reads MNHEY; CDR2 reads SVGAGI. The CDR3 loop is CASSYSMTSDEQFF. CDR3 coding DNA: TGTGCCAGCAGTTACTCGATGACTAGCGATGAGCAGTTCTTC.

The rearrangement links TRBV19 to TRBJ1-4; D is ambiguous. Trimming pared 10 bases from V and 4 bases from J, leaving 7 bases between. The CDR3 covers 11 residues. Germline-derived CDR1 and CDR2 are LNHDA and SQIVND (reference sequence). The CDR3 protein is CATGFNEKLFF. CDR3 in DNA: TGTGCCACAGGCTTTAATGAAAAACTGTTTTTT.

The chain is built from TRBV10-3 and TRBJ2-5; 10 nucleotides agree with TRBD1. Germline lookup yields CDR1 ENHRY and CDR2 SYGVKD. V lost 3 bases and J lost 0; bases outside the gene matches: 4. The CDR3 extends over 16 amino acids. CDR3 in amino acids: CAISDPTGGHQETQYF. The CDR3 bases are TGTGCCATCAGTGACCCGACAGGGGGCCACCAAGAGACCCAGTACTTC.

This clone came up a few times. The chain joins TRBV6-2 or TRBV6-3 to TRBJ1-2; perhaps TRBD1 as D (6 bases). CDR1 MNHEY and CDR2 SVGEGT come from the germline V gene. The CDR3 sequence is 14 residues long. V lost 4 bases, J lost 1 base, and 10 bases lay in between. The DNA for the CDR3 is TGTGCCAGCAGTTTAGGGGGGGGTAACTATGGCTACACCTTC. This gives the protein CASSLGGGNYGYTF.

This chain links TRBV18 with TRBJ2-2, with 15 bases that match TRBD2. After removal of 3 bases from V and 0 bases from J, the junction contained 5 bases not matched to a gene. Germline CDR1 KGHSH, CDR2 LQKENI. The CDR3 is made up of 19 amino acids. CDR3 sequence (DNA): TGTGCCAGCTCACCGCCGGGACTAGCGGGAGGCTCGAACACCGGGGAGCTGTTTTTT. Amino acid sequence: CASSPPGLAGGSNTGELFF.

The V and J genes are TRBV19 and TRBJ1-5; no firm D call. The CDR3 is 17 amino acids. Germline V gene data show CDR1 as LNHDA and CDR2 as SQIVND (reference sequence). Between the trimmed V and J ends, which lost 1 base and 0 bases, there was a span of 13 bases. The DNA for the CDR3 is TGTGCCAGTAGTATAGCATCGGTTATGAGTAGCAATCAGCCCCAGCATTTT. Its protein is CASSIASVMSSNQPQHF.

The CDR3 is CASGERERETQYF. CDR3 nucleotides: TGTGCCAGTGGAGAGCGGGAGCGAGAGACCCAGTACTTC. This chain joins TRBV19 and TRBJ2-5; 8 bases fit TRBD2. The CDR3 covers 13 residues. CDR1 and CDR2 (germline): LNHDA, SQIVND (reference sequence). V was pared by 8 bases and J by 4 bases, with 6 bases of the junction left unmatched.

The chain uses TRBV3-1 (or the pseudogene TRBV3-2) and TRBJ1-6; D might be TRBD1 (5 bases). Germline loops: CDR1 LGHDT, CDR2 YNNKEL (reference sequence). The CDR3 length is 15 residues. V lost 4 bases and J 9 bases, leaving 16 bases between the germline ends. In DNA form, the CDR3 reads TGTGCCAGCAGCCGTGGGACTTTGGGGAGTTCACCCCTCCACTTT. This codes for CASSRGTLGSSPLHF.

The chain has TRBV5-6 and TRBJ1-1; 9 bases map to TRBD1. Trimming at V came to 4 bases and at J to 7 bases, leaving 2 bases not matched to a gene. Germline CDR1 is SGHDT and CDR2 is YYEEEE. The CDR3 is made up of 12 amino acids. For the CDR3, the DNA is TGTGCCAGCAGCCAGGACAGGGGTGAAGCTTTCTTT. Protein: CASSQDRGEAFF.

The chain's CDR3 is CASSRQRNYGYTF. The DNA for the CDR3 is TGTGCCAGCAGCCGGCAGCGGAACTATGGCTACACCTTC. J is TRBJ1-2 and V is TRBV5-4, with no clear D. Trimming took 4 bases from V and 2 from J, leaving 9 bases between them. Germline CDR1 SGHNT, CDR2 YYREEE (reference sequence). The CDR3 consists of 13 residues.

The CDR3 DNA reads as TGTGCCAGCAGTTTACAGTACCCGAACACTGAAGCTTTCTTT. It is translated as CASSLQYPNTEAFF. The chain is built from TRBV28 and TRBJ1-1, with D unclear. The CDR3 consists of 14 residues. Deletions cut 2 bases from V and 1 base from J, with 8 bases between. CDR1 is MDHEN, CDR2 SYDVKM, per germline.

CDR3 coding DNA: TGTGCCAGTAGTATAGACGCCAGGGTCCAAGAGACCCAGTACTTC. The encoded protein is CASSIDARVQETQYF. V and J are TRBV19 and TRBJ2-5; D might be TRBD1 (5 bases). Germline V gene lookup returns CDR1 LNHDA and CDR2 SQIVND (reference sequence). Trimming pared 0 bases from V and 1 base from J, leaving 9 bases between. The CDR3 has 15 residues.

The CDR3, as DNA: TGTGCCAGCAGCGGAACTACAGGGGTCAACACTGAAGCTTTCTTT. It codes for CASSGTTGVNTEAFF. J is TRBJ1-1 and V is TRBV9, with 7 bases that match TRBD1. Germline trimming cut 3 bases from V and 2 bases from J; bases unmatched to any gene: 7. The CDR3 is made up of 15 amino acids. In germline, CDR1 is SGDLS, CDR2 YYNGEE.

V and J are TRBV5-1 and TRBJ2-7; 13 positions match TRBD2. Trimming took 3 bases from V and 7 from J; bases not matched to a gene: 7. The CDR3 loop spans 15 amino acids. In germline, CDR1 is SGHRS, CDR2 YFSETQ. The CDR3: CASSSDGTSGTEQYF. The CDR3 DNA sequence: TGCGCCAGCAGCTCCGACGGGACTAGCGGGACTGAGCAGTACTTC.

The rearrangement joins TRBV27 to TRBJ2-7; 11 bases align to TRBD2. Germline V CDR1 and CDR2: MNHEY, SMNVEV (reference sequence). CDR3 length: 15 amino acids. After removal of 5 bases from V and 2 bases from J, the junction contained 5 bases not matched to a gene. CDR3 amino acids: CASSLTSGSTYEQYF. The CDR3, as DNA: TGTGCCAGCAGTCTCACTAGCGGGAGTACCTACGAGCAGTACTTC.

The sample holds a few counts of this clone. The rearrangement joins TRBV29-1 to TRBJ2-1, with 7 nucleotides matching TRBD2. CDR1 and CDR2 from the germline V gene are SQVTM and ANQGSEA. The CDR3 sequence is 14 residues long. V shed 7 bases, J shed 9 bases, and the junction held 15 bases outside the gene matches. The CDR3: CSARRGGSGREQFF. CDR3 bases: TGCAGCGCCAGGCGGGGCGGGAGTGGGCGTGAGCAGTTCTTC.

J is TRBJ2-7 and V is TRBV27, with 11 bases aligning to TRBD2. J lost 0 bases, V lost 5 bases, and 0 bases had no gene match. This CDR3 spans 14 amino acids. From germline, CDR1 is MNHEY and CDR2 SMNVEV (reference sequence). CDR3 nucleotides: TGTGCCAGCAGTGGACTAGCGGGCTCCTACGAGCAGTACTTC. This encodes CASSGLAGSYEQYF.

A note on this clone: At one of its ends the junction is not consistent with the germline gene, which may arise from a read error. The genes are TRBV18 and TRBJ2-3, with TRBD2 as a possible D gene (5 bases). The CDR3 has 12 amino acids. Per the germline V gene, CDR1 is KGHSH and CDR2 is LQKENI. The CDR3 is CASSPGKEAFSF. The CDR3, as DNA: TGTGCCAGCTCACCCGGAAAGGAGGCCTTCTCCTTT. Based on the CDR3 plus reference TRBV18 and TRBJ2-3, the full variable domain is NAGVMQNPRHLVRRRGQEARLRCSPMKGHSHVYWYRQLPEEGLKFMVYLQKENIIDESGMPKERFSAEFPKEGPSILRIQQVVRGDSAAYFCASSPGKEAFSFGPGTRLTVL.

This sequence joins TRBV19 and TRBJ2-1, with 15 bases that match TRBD2. CDR3 size: 17 residues. Trimming removed 8 bases from V and 10 bases from J; junction bases left unmatched: 15. CDR1 is LNHDA, CDR2 SQIVND, per germline (reference sequence). The CDR3 coding sequence is TGTGCCAGTTTACGCTCTGGACTAGCGGGAGGGCCGGGAGAGCAGTTCTTC. Its protein product is CASLRSGLAGGPGEQFF.

The gene calls are TRBV10-3 and TRBJ2-5; D remains ambiguous. The CDR3 totals 13 residues. Germline V CDR1 and CDR2: ENHRY, SYGVKD. Trimming cost V 3 bases and J 2 bases, with 7 bases left between them. The CDR3 spells CAISEELQETQYF. The CDR3, as DNA: TGTGCCATCAGTGAAGAGCTTCAAGAGACCCAGTACTTC.

The chain uses TRBV9 and TRBJ2-2; TRBD2 aligns across 7 bases. The trim removed 5 bases at V and 2 bases at J, leaving 6 bases unmatched. The V gene's germline CDR1 is SGDLS and CDR2 YYNGEE. The CDR3 sequence is 15 residues long. The CDR3 protein is CASRAGRANTGELFF. CDR3 sequence (DNA): TGTGCCAGCAGGGCAGGGAGGGCAAACACCGGGGAGCTGTTTTTT. The entire variable domain, with the rest obtained from reference TRBV9 and TRBJ2-2, is as follows: DSGVTQTPKHLITATGQRVTLRCSPRSGDLSVYWYQQSLDQGLQFLIQYYNGEERAKGNILERFSAQQFPDLHSELNLSSLELGDSALYFCASRAGRANTGELFFGEGSRLTVL.

V and J are TRBV3-1 (or the pseudogene TRBV3-2) and TRBJ2-6; a weak D match, TRBD1 (6 bases). This CDR3 has 16 amino acids. Deletions cut 0 bases from V and 4 bases from J, with 10 bases between. CDR1 and CDR2 (germline): LGHDT, YNNKEL (reference sequence). The CDR3 region has the DNA TGTGCCAGCAGCCAAGAAACAGGGACCGGGGCCAACGTCCTGACTTTC. Its protein product is CASSQETGTGANVLTF.

This clone was counted only a few times. V gene TRBV28 combines with J gene TRBJ2-1; weak D call: TRBD2 (6 bases). From germline, CDR1 is MDHEN and CDR2 SYDVKM. Trimming left V 8 bases short and J 6 bases short, with 11 bases between. The CDR3 is made up of 12 amino acids. CDR3 in amino acids: CASLSGVNEQFF. The CDR3 region has the DNA TGTGCCAGCCTGTCGGGAGTCAATGAGCAGTTCTTC.

Turning to this clone: In the same sample, other DNA sequences code for this CDR3. The rearrangement joins TRBV9 to TRBJ1-1, with 8 positions matching TRBD1. Germline V lookup: CDR1 SGDLS, CDR2 YYNGEE. The junction had 2 bases not matched to a gene; V was cut back by 3 bases and J by 4 bases. The length of the CDR3 is 13 residues. CDR3 nucleotides: TGTGCCAGCAGCGACACAGGGGGCACTGAAGCTTTCTTT. Its translation is CASSDTGGTEAFF. Drawing the rest from reference TRBV9 and TRBJ1-1, the complete variable domain is DSGVTQTPKHLITATGQRVTLRCSPRSGDLSVYWYQQSLDQGLQFLIQYYNGEERAKGNILERFSAQQFPDLHSELNLSSLELGDSALYFCASSDTGGTEAFFGQGTRLTVV.

The count of this clone is one. The genes are TRBV6-4 and TRBJ1-2; unclear D gene. Trimming took off 5 bases at V and 0 bases at J, with 10 bases between the two ends. The CDR3 consists of 14 residues. The V gene's germline CDR1 is MRHNA and CDR2 SNTAGT. The CDR3 bases are TGTGCCAGCAGTCCCACCCAGGCTAACTATGGCTACACCTTC. It yields the protein CASSPTQANYGYTF.